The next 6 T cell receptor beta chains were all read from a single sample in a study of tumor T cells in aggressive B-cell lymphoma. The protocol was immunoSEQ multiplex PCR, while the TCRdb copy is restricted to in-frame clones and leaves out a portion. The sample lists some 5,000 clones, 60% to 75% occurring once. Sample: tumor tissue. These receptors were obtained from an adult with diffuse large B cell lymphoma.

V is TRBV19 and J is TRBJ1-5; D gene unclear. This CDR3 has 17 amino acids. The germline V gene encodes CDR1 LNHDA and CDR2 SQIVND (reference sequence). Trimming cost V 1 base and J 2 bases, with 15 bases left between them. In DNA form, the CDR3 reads TGTGCCAGTAGTATAGGGGCACGAGGGAGAGGCAATCAGCCCCAGCATTTT. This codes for CASSIGARGRGNQPQHF.

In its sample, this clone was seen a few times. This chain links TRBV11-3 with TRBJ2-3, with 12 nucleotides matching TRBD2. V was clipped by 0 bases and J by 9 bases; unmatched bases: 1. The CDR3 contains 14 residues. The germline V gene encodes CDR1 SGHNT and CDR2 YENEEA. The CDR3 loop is CASSLELAGGTQYF. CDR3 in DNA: TGTGCCAGCAGCTTAGAACTAGCGGGAGGAACGCAGTATTTT.

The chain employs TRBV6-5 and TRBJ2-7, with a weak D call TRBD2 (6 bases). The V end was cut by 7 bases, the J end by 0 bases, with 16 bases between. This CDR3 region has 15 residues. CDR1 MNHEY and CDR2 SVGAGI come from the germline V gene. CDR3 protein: CASNANFGSSYEQYF. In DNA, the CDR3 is TGTGCCAGCAACGCAAATTTCGGGAGCTCCTACGAGCAGTACTTC.

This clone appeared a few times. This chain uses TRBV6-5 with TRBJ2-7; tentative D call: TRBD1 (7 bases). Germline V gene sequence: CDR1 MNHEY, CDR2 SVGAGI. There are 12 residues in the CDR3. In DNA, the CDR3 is TGTGCGGCGGGGACAGCGGACTACGAGCAGTACTTC. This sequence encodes CAAGTADYEQYF.

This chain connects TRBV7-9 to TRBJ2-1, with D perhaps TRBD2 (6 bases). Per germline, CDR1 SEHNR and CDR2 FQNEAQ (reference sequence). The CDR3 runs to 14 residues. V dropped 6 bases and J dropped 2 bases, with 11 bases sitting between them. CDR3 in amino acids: CASSSGLTYNEQFF. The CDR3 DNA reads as TGTGCCAGCAGTTCGGGACTGACCTACAATGAGCAGTTCTTC.

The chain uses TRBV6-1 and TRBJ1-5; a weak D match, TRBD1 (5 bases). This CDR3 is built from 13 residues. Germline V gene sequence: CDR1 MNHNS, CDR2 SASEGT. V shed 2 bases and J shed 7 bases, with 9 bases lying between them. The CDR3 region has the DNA TGTGCCAGCAGTGAACAGGGAGGGCAGCCCCAGCATTTT. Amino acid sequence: CASSEQGGQPQHF.